This record covers a single T cell receptor (beta chain). This sample was taken from a study of blood T cell repertoires in COVID-19. V trimming: 5 bases; J trimming: 5 bases; junction bases outside the gene matches: 3. The CDR3 is 14 amino acids. Germline lookup yields CDR1 MNHEY and CDR2 SMNVEV (reference sequence). Using immunoSEQ multiplex PCR, the repertoire was profiled, and TCRdb retains in-frame clones only, with some absent. Of under 450,000 clones in the sample, roughly 87% are singletons; the top ten hold just under 3%. The genes are TRBV27 and TRBJ2-7; TRBD2 matches at 13 bases. The receptor's source is a woman in her twenties or thirties who had recovered from COVID-19. Sequencing was performed on PBMCs or T cells enriched from blood (not recorded which). The CDR3 sequence: CASSTSGRADEQYF. The CDR3 coding sequence is TGTGCCAGCAGTACTAGCGGGAGGGCCGACGAGCAGTACTTC.